Only one count was recorded for the clone carrying this T cell receptor (beta chain). What it binds is unknown. The PCR was carried out with 60 Vbeta primers and 13 Jbeta primers. Produced via immunoSEQ multiplex PCR; TCRdb's table is partial and in-frame only. The table shows some 170,000 clones, with roughly four fifths occurring only once. The data were taken from a study of cytomegalovirus exposure and HLA in healthy donors. V was pared by 4 bases and J by 8 bases, with 10 bases of the junction left unmatched. The CDR3 runs to 14 residues. Looked up from germline, CDR1 is SGHTA and CDR2 is FQGNSA. Study outcomes and limitations: A later analysis appeared to link common viral pathogens to several of the most significant clusters.

V gene TRBV7-2 combines with J gene TRBJ1-2, with TRBD1 matching 7 bases. This receptor was obtained from a man aged 50 to 59 in good health and CMV-seropositive. Sequenced: PBMCs. The CDR3 spells CASSSATGAHGYTF. Written as DNA, the CDR3 is TGTGCCAGCAGCTCCGCCACAGGGGCGCACGGCTACACCTTC.